This T cell receptor beta chain was observed in a study of T cell repertoires and HLA-DP antigens. The trim removed 2 bases at V and 5 bases at J, leaving 5 bases unmatched. The CDR3 sequence is 15 residues long. Germline CDR1 is MNHNY and CDR2 is SVGAGI (reference sequence). Each pre-culture CD4+ sample aimed for more than 150,000 T cell genomes at deep resolution. Using immunoSEQ multiplex PCR, the repertoire was profiled, and TCRdb retains in-frame clones only, with some absent. Among approximately 100,000 clones, 86% were seen once, and the ten largest hold 1.5% to 2%. On this clone itself: Its antigen is not known.

The V gene is TRBV6-6, the J gene TRBJ1-1, with TRBD1 matching 10 bases. Sequencing input: CD4+ T cells from PBMCs. This receptor was obtained from a man aged 50 to 60 in good health and CMV-seronegative. For the CDR3, the DNA is TGTGCCAGCAGTTACGGGGACAGGGGTCGGACTGAAGCTTTCTTT. This gives the protein CASSYGDRGRTEAFF.